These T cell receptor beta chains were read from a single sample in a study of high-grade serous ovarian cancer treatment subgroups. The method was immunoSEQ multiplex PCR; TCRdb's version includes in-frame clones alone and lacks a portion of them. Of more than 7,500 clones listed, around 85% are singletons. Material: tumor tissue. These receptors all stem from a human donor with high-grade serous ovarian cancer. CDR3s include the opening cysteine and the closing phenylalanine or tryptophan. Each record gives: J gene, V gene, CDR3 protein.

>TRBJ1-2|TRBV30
CAWRTSGTGYGYTF
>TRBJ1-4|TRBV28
CASTTRGLYEKLFF
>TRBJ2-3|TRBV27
CASSILSTDTQYF
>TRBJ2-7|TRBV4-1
CASSQEWTGSGYEQYF
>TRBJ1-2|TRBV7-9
CASRTDAGYGYTF
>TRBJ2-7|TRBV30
CAWSVFSGGYEQYF
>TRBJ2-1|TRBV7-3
CASSLSPRGSSYNEQFF
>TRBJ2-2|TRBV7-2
CASSWRETGELFF
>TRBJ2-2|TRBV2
CASSVGLNTGELFF
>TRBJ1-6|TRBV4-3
CASSLTENNSPLHF
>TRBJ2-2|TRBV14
CASSQELGSTGELFF
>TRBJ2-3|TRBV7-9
CASTAGTGTDTQYF
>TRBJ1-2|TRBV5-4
CASSTGINGYTF
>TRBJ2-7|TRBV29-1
CSVGWGKGYEQYF
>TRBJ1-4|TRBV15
CATSPRTGTSEKLFF
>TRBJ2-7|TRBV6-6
CASRNRLVETSSEQYF
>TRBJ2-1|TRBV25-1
CASSEDRFPSNEQFF
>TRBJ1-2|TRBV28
CASSLERFPYGYTF
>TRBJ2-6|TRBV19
CASSTPSWGQGISGANVLTF
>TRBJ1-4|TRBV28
CASSSSSLLYGEKLFF
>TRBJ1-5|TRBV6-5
CASSRKVGGNQPQHF
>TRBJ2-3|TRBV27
CASTQGGLITDTQYF
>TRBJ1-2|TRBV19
CASSPGTGAGYTF
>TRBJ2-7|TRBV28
CASSLGTSGSYEQYF
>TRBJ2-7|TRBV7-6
CASSLESGYEQYF
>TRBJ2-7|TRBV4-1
CASSQGSSGQGNHEQYF
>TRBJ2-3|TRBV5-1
CASSTDSTSSTDTQYF
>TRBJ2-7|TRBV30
CAWGLAGGGGGQYF
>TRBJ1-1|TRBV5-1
CASSLVGGMNTEAFF
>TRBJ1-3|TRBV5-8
CASSLLMVYSGNTIYF
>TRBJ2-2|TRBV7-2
CASSSNANTGELFF
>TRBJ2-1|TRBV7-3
CASSFGASHEQFF
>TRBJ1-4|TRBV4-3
CASSQVSWEKLFF